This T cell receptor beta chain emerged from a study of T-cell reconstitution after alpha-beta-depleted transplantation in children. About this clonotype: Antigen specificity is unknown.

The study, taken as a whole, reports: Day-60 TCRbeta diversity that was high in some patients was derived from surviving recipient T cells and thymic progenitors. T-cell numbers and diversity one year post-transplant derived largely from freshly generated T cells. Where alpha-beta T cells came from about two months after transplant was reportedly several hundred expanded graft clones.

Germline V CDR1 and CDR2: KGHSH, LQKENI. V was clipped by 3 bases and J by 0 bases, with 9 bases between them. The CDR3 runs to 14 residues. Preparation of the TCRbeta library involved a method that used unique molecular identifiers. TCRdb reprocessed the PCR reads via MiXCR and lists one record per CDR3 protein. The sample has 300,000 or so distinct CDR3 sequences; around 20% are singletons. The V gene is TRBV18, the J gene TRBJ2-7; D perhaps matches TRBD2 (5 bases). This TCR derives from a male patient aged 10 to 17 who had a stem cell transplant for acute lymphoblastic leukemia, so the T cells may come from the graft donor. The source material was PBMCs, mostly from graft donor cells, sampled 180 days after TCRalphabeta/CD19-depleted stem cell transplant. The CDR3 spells CASSPYGNSYEQYF. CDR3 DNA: TGTGCCAGCTCACCTTACGGGAACTCCTACGAGCAGTACTTC.